The entry below describes one TCR beta chain. Its antigen is not known. As to time point: week 3, after first cycle of checkpoint inhibitor. Produced via immunoSEQ multiplex PCR; TCRdb's table is partial and in-frame only. Of about 19,000 clones listed, 87% are singletons. The entry originates in a study of blood T cell dynamics during melanoma immunotherapy. Study conclusions and caveats: The study could not tell melanoma-specific clones from general immune activation.

This CDR3 has 14 amino acids. J lost 4 bases, V lost 3 bases, and 2 bases had no gene match. Germline V gene lookup returns CDR1 MDHEN and CDR2 SYDVKM. Sample: blood, taken from a patient treated with checkpoint blockade. The genes are TRBV28 and TRBJ2-1; the match to TRBD1 covers 8 bases. The clonotype comes from a human donor with melanoma. Written as DNA, the CDR3 is TGTGCCAGCAGTTTCCAGGGGGCTTACAATGAGCAGTTCTTC. The encoded protein is CASSFQGAYNEQFF.